The TCR beta chain under discussion was sequenced for a study of blood T cell repertoires in COVID-19. Background on the study: Spain, Italy and the United States supplied samples that represented acute and convalescent COVID-19.

Sequenced by immunoSEQ multiplex PCR; TCRdb stores in-frame clones only, minus some. The table has approximately 490,000 clones, 80% to 90% seen once. Participants came from some 23 US areas, aged roughly 18 to 89 years. The receptor was derived from a woman aged 55 to 70 who had recovered from COVID-19. Sequencing was carried out using PBMCs or T cells enriched from blood (not recorded which).

The CDR3 loop is CASSPISGQGNYGYTF. For the CDR3, the DNA is TGTGCCAGTAGTCCCATCTCCGGACAGGGCAACTATGGCTACACCTTC. The chain employs TRBV19 and TRBJ1-2; the match to TRBD1 covers 8 bases. Trimming took 5 bases from V and 2 from J; bases not matched to a gene: 10. The CDR3 is made up of 16 amino acids. CDR1 LNHDA and CDR2 SQIVND come from the germline V gene (reference sequence).